These 30 T cell receptor beta chains were sequenced from one sample in a study of PD-L1 blockade in urothelial cancer. Described time point: pretreatment peripheral blood. Libraries were prepared by immunoSEQ multiplex PCR; TCRdb keeps only in-frame clonotypes and omits some of them. The data hold tens of thousands of clones, with roughly 89% observed a single time. The sequences come from PBMCs, collected around atezolizumab (anti-PD-L1) treatment. The receptors here all came from a man between 60 and 75 years old with urothelial cancer.

The gene calls are TRBV9 and TRBJ2-1, with TRBD2 identical over 8 bases. V shed 8 bases, J shed 5 bases, and the junction held 12 bases outside the gene matches. CDR1 and CDR2 (germline): SGDLS, YYNGEE. The CDR3 runs to 15 residues. Written as DNA, the CDR3 is TGTGCCAGTCGAAGCGGGGGTGATACAAACAATGAGCAGTTCTTC. Protein sequence: CASRSGGDTNNEQFF.

The V and J genes are TRBV7-6 and TRBJ2-2, with TRBD2 identical over 8 bases. With 8 bases clipped from V and 5 bases from J, the junction kept 4 bases outside the gene matches. CDR1 is SGHVS and CDR2 is FNYEAQ in the germline V gene. This CDR3 is 13 amino acids long. CDR3 nucleotides: TGTGCCAGCGCCGGGGGGGGGACCGGGGAGCTGTTTTTT. Amino acids: CASAGGGTGELFF.

The J gene is TRBJ1-2, the V gene TRBV5-4; D perhaps matches TRBD1 (5 bases). Between the trimmed V and J ends, which lost 4 bases and 7 bases, there was a span of 20 bases. Looked up from germline, CDR1 is SGHNT and CDR2 is YYREEE (reference sequence). There are 15 residues in the CDR3. As DNA, the CDR3 is TGTGCCAGCAGCCCCGCCGGGACTGGCCTTCGTGGCTACACCTTC. Translating gives CASSPAGTGLRGYTF.

The chain couples TRBV6-5 to TRBJ1-1; 8 bases match TRBD1. CDR1 is MNHEY, CDR2 SVGAGI, per germline. With 7 bases clipped from V and 1 base from J, the junction kept 5 bases outside the gene matches. The CDR3 extends over 14 amino acids. CDR3 sequence reads: CASTLTGANTEAFF. Written as DNA, the CDR3 is TGTGCCAGCACCTTGACAGGGGCGAACACTGAAGCTTTCTTT.

The chain links TRBV14 to TRBJ1-2; D call uncertain. Trimming pared 0 bases from V and 3 bases from J, leaving 8 bases between. Germline V gene sequence: CDR1 SGHDN, CDR2 FVKESK. CDR3 length equals 14 residues. In nucleotides, the CDR3 is TGTGCCAGCAGCCAAGATAACAGCTACTATGGCTACACCTTC. Translating gives CASSQDNSYYGYTF.

Here the CDR3 reads CASSPPGGGLGHYEQYF. The DNA for the CDR3 is TGTGCCAGCAGCCCCCCGGGTGGGGGGTTAGGGCACTACGAGCAGTACTTC. The chain recombines TRBV7-9 with TRBJ2-7; possibly TRBD2 for D (6 bases). In germline, CDR1 is SEHNR, CDR2 FQNEAQ (reference sequence). The CDR3 is 17 residues long. The V gene lost 5 bases and the J gene lost 3 bases, with 23 bases spanning the gap.

The chain couples TRBV6-5 to TRBJ1-5, with D possibly being TRBD1 (5 bases). Germline CDR1 reads MNHEY; CDR2 reads SVGAGI. This CDR3 is 14 amino acids long. Deletions cut 6 bases from V and 0 bases from J, with 9 bases between. As DNA, the CDR3 is TGTGCCAGCAGGGGGGGGGTTAGCAATCAGCCCCAGCATTTT. Amino acid sequence: CASRGGVSNQPQHF.

The chain uses TRBV5-4 and TRBJ1-4, with TRBD1 matching 8 bases. The CDR3 is 17 residues long. The J segment lost 3 bases and the V segment lost 6 bases, leaving 13 bases of the junction unmatched. Germline values: CDR1 SGHNT, CDR2 YYREEE (reference sequence). The CDR3 loop is CASNTDRGKEANEKLFF. The CDR3 DNA sequence: TGTGCCAGCAACACTGACAGGGGAAAAGAGGCTAATGAAAAACTGTTTTTT.

V is TRBV7-8 and J is TRBJ1-3, with TRBD1 as a possible D gene (5 bases). V lost 5 bases, J lost 0 bases, and 14 bases lay in between. Germline-derived CDR1 and CDR2 are SGHVS and FQNEAQ. The CDR3 is made up of 16 amino acids. For the CDR3, the DNA is TGTGCCAGCAGCAGACCCAGGGTCTTCTCTGGAAACACCATATATTTT. Residues: CASSRPRVFSGNTIYF.

The genes are TRBV7-3 and TRBJ2-7; a possible D gene is TRBD2 (5 bases). Trimming removed 4 bases from V and 9 bases from J, with 13 bases in between. The CDR3 has 12 amino acids. The germline V gene encodes CDR1 SGHTA and CDR2 FQGTGA. CDR3 sequence: CASSSPGGLQYF. The CDR3 bases are TGTGCCAGCAGCTCCCCCGGCGGACTGCAGTACTTC.

The V gene is TRBV11-1, the J gene TRBJ2-3; the D is unclear. The CDR3 runs 12 residues. V dropped 6 bases and J dropped 5 bases, with 9 bases sitting between them. From germline, CDR1 is SGHAT and CDR2 FQDESV (reference sequence). CDR3 bases: TGTGCCAGCAGTTTGAGGCGAGATACGCAGTATTTT. The encoded protein is CASSLRRDTQYF. Looking up the rest from reference TRBV11-1 and TRBJ2-3 gives the full variable domain: EAEVAQSPRYKITEKSQAVAFWCDPISGHATLYWYRQILGQGPELLVQFQDESVVDDSQLPKDRFSAERLKGVDSTLKIQPAELGDSAMYLCASSLRRDTQYFGPGTRLTVL.

Details on this clone: The germline gene is not matched at one end of the junction; a read error may be the cause. This chain connects TRBV7-7 to TRBJ2-5, with 11 bases that match TRBD1. The CDR3 loop spans 16 amino acids. Germline V gene sequence: CDR1 SSHAT, CDR2 FNYEAQ (reference sequence). This chain's CDR3 is CASSPRTGGGSETQYF. The DNA for the CDR3 is TGTGCTAGCAGCCCAAGGACAGGGGGCGGATCAGAGACCCAGTACTTC. Full variable domain (outside the CDR3, taken from reference TRBV7-7 and TRBJ2-5): GAGVSQSPRYKVTKRGQDVTLRCDPISSHATLYWYQQALGQGPEFLTYFNYEAQPDKSGLPSDRFSAERPEGSISTLTIQRTEQRDSAMYRCASSPRTGGGSETQYFGPGTRLLVL.

This chain joins TRBV2 and TRBJ1-4; tentative D call: TRBD1 (5 bases). Germline lookup yields CDR1 SNHLY and CDR2 FYNNEI. This CDR3 region has 14 residues. The V and J ends lost 1 base and 5 bases respectively, with 8 bases between them. The DNA of the CDR3 is TGTGCCAGCAGTGAAGGTGCAGGGAATGAAAAACTGTTTTTT. It is translated as CASSEGAGNEKLFF.

The rearrangement joins TRBV5-6 to TRBJ1-2; D is undetermined. This CDR3 spans 14 amino acids. V dropped 4 bases and J dropped 7 bases, with 17 bases sitting between them. Germline CDR1 reads SGHDT; CDR2 reads YYEEEE. The CDR3 DNA reads as TGTGCCAGCAGCCGAGGATACCGCGTGGGTGGCTACACCTTC. Translation gives CASSRGYRVGGYTF.

The chain is built from TRBV19 and TRBJ1-2, with TRBD1 matching over 7 bases. V shed 1 base and J 0 bases; nucleotides not matched to a gene: 2. The CDR3 is 15 amino acids. The germline V gene has CDR1 LNHDA and CDR2 SQIVND (reference sequence). In nucleotides, the CDR3 is TGTGCCAGTAGTATAGGGACAGGCTCTAACTATGGCTACACCTTC. Translated: CASSIGTGSNYGYTF. Full variable domain (missing parts from reference TRBV19 and TRBJ1-2): DGGITQSPKYLFRKEGQNVTLSCEQNLNHDAMYWYRQDPGQGLRLIYYSQIVNDFQKGDIAEGYSVSREKKESFPLTVTSAQKNPTAFYLCASSIGTGSNYGYTFGSGTRLTVV.

The chain uses TRBV7-9 and TRBJ2-3, with 10 positions matching TRBD1. Germline lookup yields CDR1 SEHNR and CDR2 FQNEAQ (reference sequence). The junction had 8 bases not matched to a gene; V was cut back by 3 bases and J by 5 bases. The CDR3 contains 16 residues. CDR3 DNA sequence: TGTGCCAGCAGCTTCCTATGGACAGGGGGAGGAGATACGCAGTATTTT. Translation: CASSFLWTGGGDTQYF.

This clone was observed a single time. The chain uses TRBV10-1 and TRBJ1-1; D is perhaps TRBD1 (6 bases). Trimming removed 0 bases at V and 5 bases at J, with 10 bases between. The germline CDR1 and CDR2 sequences are WNHNN and SYGVQD (reference sequence). The CDR3 has 14 residues. The CDR3 DNA reads as TGCGCCAGCAGTGAGTCGACAGGTGGGACTGAAGCTTTCTTT. It encodes CASSESTGGTEAFF.

The J gene is TRBJ2-7, the V gene TRBV5-6; 10 bases match TRBD1. J lost 4 bases, V lost 4 bases, and 5 bases had no gene match. The CDR3 contains 14 residues. CDR1 SGHDT and CDR2 YYEEEE come from the germline V gene. CDR3 protein: CASSRGQGIYEQYF. As DNA, the CDR3 is TGTGCCAGCAGCCGGGGACAGGGGATTTACGAGCAGTACTTC.

This clone was counted once. The chain couples TRBV5-1 to TRBJ2-3, with TRBD2 matching over 15 bases. V gave up 4 bases and J gave up 4 bases; unmatched junction bases: 13. Germline assignment: CDR1 SGHRS and CDR2 YFSETQ. This CDR3 contains 19 residues. The CDR3 region is CASSPARTSGGARPDTQYF. Written as DNA, the CDR3 is TGCGCCAGCAGCCCGGCGAGGACTAGCGGGGGGGCCCGCCCAGATACGCAGTATTTT.

The chain recombines TRBV7-2 with TRBJ2-7, with 8 bases that match TRBD2. This CDR3 contains 14 residues. Per the germline V gene, CDR1 is SGHTA and CDR2 is FQGNSA. The trim removed 3 bases at V and 1 base at J, leaving 2 bases unmatched. The CDR3 is CASSFGTSSYEQYF. The CDR3, as DNA: TGTGCCAGCAGCTTTGGGACTAGTTCCTACGAGCAGTACTTC.

This chain connects TRBV5-4 to TRBJ2-7; 10 positions agree with TRBD1. This CDR3 spans 16 amino acids. Germline assignment: CDR1 SGHNT and CDR2 YYREEE (reference sequence). The ends lost 0 bases at V and 5 bases at J; junction bases unmatched: 8. The CDR3 spells CASSLAPGTGENEQYF. In nucleotides, the CDR3 is TGTGCCAGCAGCTTGGCCCCCGGGACAGGGGAGAACGAGCAGTACTTC.

V and J are TRBV10-2 and TRBJ2-3; the match to TRBD2 covers 11 bases. V shed 2 bases, J shed 0 bases, and the junction held 10 bases outside the gene matches. CDR1 and CDR2 (germline): WSHSY, SAAADI. The CDR3 is made up of 19 amino acids. CDR3 residues: CASSELSSGGTTSTDTQYF. Here the CDR3 DNA reads TGCGCCAGCAGTGAGCTTTCTAGCGGGGGGACCACTAGCACAGATACGCAGTATTTT.

The chain is built from TRBV6-5 and TRBJ1-4, with TRBD1 as a possible D gene (5 bases). V lost 2 bases and J 0 bases, leaving 10 bases between the germline ends. Germline V CDR1 and CDR2: MNHEY, SVGAGI. The CDR3 is made up of 16 amino acids. CDR3: CASSYQGGSTNEKLFF. CDR3 coding DNA: TGTGCCAGCAGTTACCAGGGAGGGTCAACTAATGAAAAACTGTTTTTT.

This chain connects TRBV6-1 to TRBJ1-4, with TRBD1 as a possible D gene (6 bases). The CDR3 spans 20 residues. In germline, CDR1 is MNHNS, CDR2 SASEGT. V was clipped by 4 bases and J by 4 bases, with 28 bases between them. The chain's CDR3 is CASSAQGRAGRGALNEKLFF. The CDR3 DNA sequence: TGTGCCAGCAGTGCTCAAGGGCGAGCGGGGAGGGGGGCCCTTAATGAAAAACTGTTTTTT.

The V and J genes are TRBV10-2 and TRBJ1-1, with a tentative D call TRBD1 (5 bases). The CDR3 loop spans 13 amino acids. Per the germline V gene, CDR1 is WSHSY and CDR2 is SAAADI. Trimming shortened V by 8 bases and J by 2 bases, and 12 bases separated the two germline ends. As DNA, the CDR3 is TGCGCCAGCGCAGGCCAGGGAAACACTGAAGCTTTCTTT. It codes for CASAGQGNTEAFF.

V gene TRBV7-3 combines with J gene TRBJ2-1, with D possibly being TRBD2 (7 bases). The CDR3 covers 16 residues. From germline, CDR1 is SGHTA and CDR2 FQGTGA. V lost 3 bases to trimming and J lost 7 bases, with 19 bases between them. In nucleotides, the CDR3 is TGTGCCAGCAGCTTGTTAGGGGGGGCGCGTATGAATGAGCAGTTCTTC. Translating gives CASSLLGGARMNEQFF.

The V and J genes are TRBV19 and TRBJ2-7; perhaps TRBD2 as D (5 bases). The CDR3 has 16 residues. Trimming left V 6 bases short and J 2 bases short, with 20 bases between. Germline CDR1 reads LNHDA; CDR2 reads SQIVND (reference sequence). The CDR3 spells CASSKHLSGGTYEQYF. DNA for the CDR3: TGTGCCAGTAGCAAACACCTCAGCGGAGGTACCTACGAGCAGTACTTC.

The V gene is TRBV9, the J gene TRBJ2-5, with a weak D call TRBD2 (6 bases). This CDR3 comprises 14 residues. Looked up from germline, CDR1 is SGDLS and CDR2 is YYNGEE. The V end was cut by 2 bases, the J end by 4 bases, with 12 bases between. The CDR3 sequence is CASSVDGRGETQYF. CDR3 bases: TGTGCCAGCAGCGTGGACGGGCGGGGAGAGACCCAGTACTTC.

Only a few counts were recorded for this clone. This chain uses TRBV7-2 with TRBJ2-7, with 13 bases matching TRBD2. The CDR3 loop spans 15 amino acids. The V gene end was trimmed by 4 bases and the J gene end by 2 bases; junction bases not matched to a gene: 2. Germline assignment: CDR1 SGHTA and CDR2 FQGNSA. DNA for the CDR3: TGTGCCAGCAGCTCTGGACTAGCGGGGGCCTACGAGCAGTACTTC. Its protein is CASSSGLAGAYEQYF.

V usage is TRBV11-2 and J usage is TRBJ2-1; 8 bases line up with TRBD1. V gave up 2 bases and J gave up 9 bases; unmatched junction bases: 9. Germline V lookup: CDR1 SGHAT, CDR2 FQNNGV. The CDR3 consists of 15 residues. The CDR3 DNA reads as TGTGCCAGCAGCTTAAACAGGGGGGCATTTAGTGAGCAGTTCTTC. Its protein product is CASSLNRGAFSEQFF.